Below are 23 T cell receptor beta chains sequenced from a single sample in a study of T cells in Graves' hyperthyroidism and ophthalmopathy. Regions amplified from RNA transcripts were the TCR beta CDR3 regions. The TCR CDR3 first-round RT-PCR relied on the HTBI primer set. MiXCR was run by TCRdb on the multiplex PCR reads, yielding one entry per CDR3 protein. The sample has about 840,000 distinct CDR3 sequences, 38% seen once; the top ten hold about 8.9%. The sequenced material came from blood. These receptor sequences come from a man younger than 35 with Graves' hyperthyroidism.

A few counts support this clonotype. The chain links TRBV7-9 to TRBJ1-4; D might be TRBD1 (5 bases). V was shortened by 0 bases and J by 1 base, with 18 bases between the two germline ends. This CDR3 is 19 amino acids long. Germline lookup yields CDR1 SEHNR and CDR2 FQNEAQ (reference sequence). The CDR3 here is CASSLAYQGTRLTNEKLFF. CDR3 in DNA: TGTGCCAGCAGCTTAGCATATCAGGGAACAAGGTTAACTAATGAAAAACTGTTTTTT.

This clonotype was counted many times. This chain links TRBV2 with TRBJ2-7, with D tentatively TRBD2 (5 bases). Per the germline V gene, CDR1 is SNHLY and CDR2 is FYNNEI. The germline V and J ends were trimmed by 4 bases and 9 bases, with 16 bases remaining between them. This CDR3 comprises 13 residues. CDR3 protein: CASSGGTNGRQYF. CDR3 in DNA: TGTGCCAGCAGTGGAGGTACAAATGGGAGGCAGTACTTC.

This clonotype was seen repeatedly, ten times or more. J is TRBJ2-2 and V is TRBV24-1; tentatively, D is TRBD1 (6 bases). CDR3 length: 14 residues. Germline V gives CDR1 KGHDR, CDR2 SFDVKD. Between the trimmed V and J ends, which lost 5 bases and 6 bases, there was a span of 12 bases. For the CDR3, the DNA is TGTGCCACCAGTGCGAACAGGGATGCCGGGGAGCTGTTTTTT. Translated, it gives CATSANRDAGELFF.

This chain uses TRBV10-2 with TRBJ2-5; tentatively, D is TRBD1 or TRBD2 (5 bases each). This CDR3 comprises 13 residues. Trimming shortened V by 2 bases and J by 7 bases, and 11 bases separated the two germline ends. The germline V gene encodes CDR1 WSHSY and CDR2 SAAADI. CDR3 in amino acids: CASSEDSEGTQYF. CDR3 DNA sequence: TGCGCCAGCAGTGAGGACAGTGAGGGGACCCAGTACTTC.

V is TRBV4-3 and J is TRBJ1-3, with a possible D match to TRBD1 (6 bases). CDR1 is LGHNA, CDR2 YSLEER, per germline. The CDR3 contains 15 residues. The ends were cut back, 0 bases at V and 4 bases at J, with 10 bases in the middle. The CDR3 DNA sequence: TGCGCCAGCAGCCAAGATAGTGACAGGGGAAACACCATATATTTT. Translating gives CASSQDSDRGNTIYF.

Notes on this clonotype: This could be a read error, since a much larger clone is one nucleotide away. The genes are TRBV19 and TRBJ2-5; the D is unclear. The CDR3 sequence is 14 residues long. Trimming left V 3 bases short and J 7 bases short, with 15 bases between. Germline-derived CDR1 and CDR2 are LNHDA and SQIVND (reference sequence). The CDR3 DNA is TGTGCCAGTAGTATCGACGGGCTAATGGGGACCCAGTACTTC. Translated, it gives CASSIDGLMGTQYF.

This chain joins TRBV6-1 and TRBJ2-5; unclear D gene. This CDR3 is built from 15 residues. Trimming removed 5 bases at V and 0 bases at J, with 13 bases between. CDR1 and CDR2 (germline): MNHNS, SASEGT. The CDR3 protein is CASSSILGNQETQYF. CDR3 bases: TGTGCCAGCAGTTCTATCCTCGGAAACCAAGAGACCCAGTACTTC.

The sample holds many counts of this clonotype. This sequence joins TRBV19 and TRBJ1-1; D is perhaps TRBD1 (5 bases). The CDR3 loop spans 14 amino acids. Germline V gives CDR1 LNHDA, CDR2 SQIVND (reference sequence). V was cut by 5 bases and J by 1 base, with 11 bases left in between. CDR3 DNA sequence: TGTGCCAGTAGTCGTCCAGGGTCGAACACTGAAGCTTTCTTT. Its translation is CASSRPGSNTEAFF.

This clonotype was seen at least ten times. V usage is TRBV10-3 and J usage is TRBJ2-7; D gene unclear. There are 15 residues in the CDR3. V was trimmed by 3 bases and J by 3 bases, leaving 15 bases between them. Germline assignment: CDR1 ENHRY and CDR2 SYGVKD. The CDR3 protein is CAISDPTFSFYEQYF. CDR3 DNA: TGTGCCATCAGTGACCCGACGTTTTCCTTCTACGAGCAGTACTTC.

This clonotype has just a few counts. The junction differs from germline at one of its ends, possibly a read error. J is TRBJ2-7 and V is TRBV5-8, with D possibly TRBD2 on 5 matching bases. The CDR3 has 14 amino acids. Germline V CDR1 and CDR2: SGHTS, YDEGEE. CDR3 bases: TGCGCCAGCAGCTCCGGGCCCAGCCGGGGTGAGCAGTACTTC. Encoded protein: CASSSGPSRGEQYF. Looking up the rest from reference TRBV5-8 and TRBJ2-7 gives the full variable domain: EAGVTQSPTHLIKTRGQQATLRCSPISGHTSVYWYQQALGLGLQFLLWYDEGEERNRGNFPPRFSGRQFPNYSSELNVNALELEDSALYLCASSSGPSRGEQYFGPGTRLTVT.

This clonotype was observed a handful of times. The rearrangement uses TRBV6-5 and TRBJ2-5; no reliable D call. The V end was cut by 6 bases, the J end by 2 bases, with 13 bases between. The CDR3 loop spans 14 amino acids. Per the germline V gene, CDR1 is MNHEY and CDR2 is SVGAGI. The CDR3 loop is CASRNWGQQETQYF. The DNA of the CDR3 is TGTGCCAGCAGGAACTGGGGTCAACAAGAGACCCAGTACTTC.

This clonotype was seen ten or more times. The chain is built from TRBV24-1 and TRBJ2-2; unclear D gene. The ends were cut back, 9 bases at V and 2 bases at J, with 9 bases in the middle. Germline lookup yields CDR1 KGHDR and CDR2 SFDVKD. The CDR3 loop spans 13 amino acids. The CDR3 region is CATSTRNTGELFF. In DNA form, the CDR3 reads TGTGCCACCTCGACTCGAAACACCGGGGAGCTGTTTTTT.

In this sample, this clonotype turned up many times. V is TRBV7-9 and J is TRBJ2-7; TRBD1 matches at 9 bases. The ends lost 3 bases at V and 5 bases at J; junction bases unmatched: 5. In germline, CDR1 is SEHNR, CDR2 FQNEAQ (reference sequence). The CDR3 extends over 14 amino acids. CDR3 sequence reads: CASSLGQGEDEQYF. As DNA, the CDR3 is TGTGCCAGCAGCTTGGGACAGGGTGAGGACGAGCAGTACTTC.

As to this clonotype: One junction end does not reproduce the germline sequence, and a read error may be involved. J is TRBJ2-7 and V is TRBV19; perhaps D is TRBD1 or TRBD2 (6 bases each). Per germline, CDR1 LNHDA and CDR2 SQIVND (reference sequence). The CDR3 spans 16 residues. CDR3 nucleotides: TGCGCCAGTAGTATCATGGGCGGGACACCATCCTACGAGCAGTACTTC. This sequence encodes CASSIMGGTPSYEQYF.

The chain links TRBV10-3 to TRBJ2-2, with 8 positions matching TRBD2. This CDR3 has 15 amino acids. CDR1 and CDR2 (germline): ENHRY, SYGVKD. V lost 4 bases and J lost 6; bases outside the gene matches: 7. Here the CDR3 reads CAISGRAGVAGELFF. CDR3 nucleotide sequence: TGTGCCATCAGTGGGAGAGCGGGAGTCGCCGGGGAGCTGTTTTTT.

The chain carries TRBV24-1 and TRBJ2-3, with unresolved D. The CDR3 runs 12 residues. Trimming cost V 2 bases and J 3 bases, with 2 bases left between them. Germline V gene data show CDR1 as KGHDR and CDR2 as SFDVKD. CDR3 residues: CATSDSTDTQYF. The CDR3 coding sequence is TGTGCCACCAGTGATTCAACAGATACGCAGTATTTT.

The table lists this clonotype with many counts. The V gene is TRBV7-9, the J gene TRBJ1-1, with 9 bases identical to TRBD1. With V trimmed by 5 bases and J by 1 base, 8 bases remained unmatched. The CDR3 is 16 residues long. The V gene's germline CDR1 is SEHNR and CDR2 FQNEAQ (reference sequence). CDR3 sequence reads: CASSLPPGQGNTEAFF. CDR3 DNA sequence: TGTGCCAGCAGCCTCCCCCCGGGACAGGGGAACACTGAAGCTTTCTTT.

The sample holds a few counts of this clonotype. The chain employs TRBV9 and TRBJ1-1, with D uncertain. The CDR3 totals 14 residues. Germline-derived CDR1 and CDR2 are SGDLS and YYNGEE. Trimming removed 4 bases at V and 1 base at J, with 11 bases between. The CDR3 DNA reads TGTGCCAGCAGCTCCTCTCCCGAGAACACTGAAGCTTTCTTT. Amino acids: CASSSSPENTEAFF.

This clonotype was recorded many times. The rearrangement links TRBV20-1 to TRBJ1-5; TRBD1 might be the D (5 bases). This CDR3 contains 17 residues. Germline CDR1 is DFQATT and CDR2 is SNEGSKA (reference sequence). V shed 4 bases and J shed 0 bases, with 19 bases lying between them. In DNA form, the CDR3 reads TGCAGTGCTATCGATGGTCAGGGCTCGGGTAGCAATCAGCCCCAGCATTTT. Protein sequence: CSAIDGQGSGSNQPQHF.

There are many counts of this clonotype. V and J are TRBV4-2 and TRBJ1-1, with D unclear. Per germline, CDR1 LGHNA and CDR2 YNFKEQ. The V end was cut by 0 bases, the J end by 1 base, with 3 bases between. The CDR3 sequence is 13 residues long. CDR3 loop: CASSQDANTEAFF. CDR3 DNA: TGTGCCAGCAGCCAAGATGCGAACACTGAAGCTTTCTTT.

This clonotype has only a few counts. The V and J genes are TRBV20-1 and TRBJ2-2, with 8 bases fitting TRBD2. Germline trimming cut 6 bases from V and 2 bases from J; bases unmatched to any gene: 5. There are 14 residues in the CDR3. Per the germline V gene, CDR1 is DFQATT and CDR2 is SNEGSKA (reference sequence). CDR3 sequence (DNA): TGCAGTGCCACGGGACTAGGAAACACCGGGGAGCTGTTTTTT. Protein product: CSATGLGNTGELFF.

The rearrangement uses TRBV14 and TRBJ1-1; D is uncertain. CDR3 length: 17 residues. V lost 2 bases to trimming and J lost 1 base, with 17 bases between them. The germline V gene encodes CDR1 SGHDN and CDR2 FVKESK. In nucleotides, the CDR3 is TGTGCCAGCAGCCAACTGGACCGATACCTCAGGAACACTGAAGCTTTCTTT. Protein product: CASSQLDRYLRNTEAFF.

This rearrangement joins TRBV2 to TRBJ2-5; maybe TRBD2 (5 bases). Per germline, CDR1 SNHLY and CDR2 FYNNEI. The ends were cut back, 6 bases at V and 2 bases at J, with 16 bases in the middle. The CDR3 runs to 15 residues. The DNA of the CDR3 is TGTGCCAGCAGGAGACACCAACTAGAGCAAGAGACCCAGTACTTC. This sequence encodes CASRRHQLEQETQYF.